Shown below are 16 T cell receptor beta chains from a single sample sequenced in a study of identical twins. TCRdb processed the 5' RACE reads anew with MiXCR; each CDR3 protein has one entry. The data show about 210,000 distinct CDR3 sequences, less than 9.5% seen once. The sequencing input was memory (CD45RO+) T cells sorted from blood. These TCRs come from a woman aged 18 to 35 in good health.

This clonotype was detected only a few times. The chain couples TRBV9 to TRBJ1-1, with no clear D. The CDR3 contains 13 residues. The V and J ends lost 1 base and 1 base respectively, with 5 bases between them. From germline, CDR1 is SGDLS and CDR2 YYNGEE. In nucleotides, the CDR3 is TGTGCCAGCAGCGTATTGACGAACACTGAAGCTTTCTTT. Protein sequence: CASSVLTNTEAFF. Full variable domain (rest looked up from reference TRBV9 and TRBJ1-1): DSGVTQTPKHLITATGQRVTLRCSPRSGDLSVYWYQQSLDQGLQFLIQYYNGEERAKGNILERFSAQQFPDLHSELNLSSLELGDSALYFCASSVLTNTEAFFGQGTRLTVV.

This clonotype was detected a few times. The CDR3: CASSLEREGVPYF. In DNA, the CDR3 is TGTGCCAGCAGCTTAGAGCGAGAAGGGGTTCCGTACTTC. The chain combines TRBV7-2 with TRBJ2-4; perhaps TRBD1 as D (5 bases). The V and J ends lost 1 base and 15 bases respectively, with 16 bases between them. CDR3 length: 13 amino acids. CDR1 and CDR2 (germline): SGHTA, FQGNSA.

The chain recombines TRBV20-1 with TRBJ2-7, with 8 nucleotides matching TRBD1. J lost 1 base, V lost 6 bases, and 8 bases had no gene match. Germline CDR1 DFQATT, CDR2 SNEGSKA (reference sequence). The CDR3 is made up of 14 amino acids. The CDR3 DNA reads TGCAGTGCCAGGGGGCGAAGGGGGTCCTACGAGCAGTACTTC. This gives the protein CSARGRRGSYEQYF.

The chain uses TRBV10-3 and TRBJ2-5; maybe TRBD2 (6 bases). The CDR3 totals 13 residues. CDR1 is ENHRY, CDR2 SYGVKD, per germline. Trimming removed 4 bases at V and 4 bases at J, with 10 bases between. The CDR3 nucleotides are TGTGCCATCAGTGGAAGTAGCGGAGAGACCCAGTACTTC. It translates to CAISGSSGETQYF.

As regards this clonotype: A much bigger clone sits one base away, suggesting this may be a read error. This chain connects TRBV7-3 to TRBJ2-1; weak D call: TRBD2 (6 bases). This CDR3 is 15 amino acids long. CDR1 is SGHTA, CDR2 FQGTGA, per germline. CDR3 protein: CASSLIGSGDNVQFF. The CDR3 bases are TGTGCCAGCAGCTTAATCGGTAGCGGAGATAATGTGCAGTTCTTC.

The chain uses TRBV7-2 and TRBJ2-3; D gene unclear. Germline V gene sequence: CDR1 SGHTA, CDR2 FQGNSA. There are 16 residues in the CDR3. Trimming took off 2 bases at V and 5 bases at J, with 17 bases between the two ends. For the CDR3, the DNA is TGTGCCAGCAGCTTAAAGGCTCCTACGAAGGGAGATACGCAGTATTTT. Its translation is CASSLKAPTKGDTQYF.

In this sample, this clonotype turned up a few times. This chain uses TRBV6-1 with TRBJ2-7; 10 nucleotides agree with TRBD1. The CDR3 runs to 14 residues. The germline CDR1 and CDR2 sequences are MNHNS and SASEGT. Germline trimming cut 5 bases from V and 6 bases from J; bases unmatched to any gene: 7. CDR3 sequence: CASSTTGGLGEQYF. The CDR3 DNA reads as TGTGCCAGCAGTACGACAGGGGGCCTCGGCGAGCAGTACTTC.

The rearrangement links TRBV20-1 to TRBJ2-3, with no clear D. The CDR3 totals 13 residues. Germline loops: CDR1 DFQATT, CDR2 SNEGSKA (reference sequence). Trimming pared 6 bases from V and 5 bases from J, leaving 15 bases between. CDR3 sequence reads: CSASPLLRDTQYF. CDR3 nucleotides: TGCAGTGCCAGCCCCCTACTTAGAGATACGCAGTATTTT.

This clonotype was found many times. The chain links TRBV3-1 to TRBJ2-5, with TRBD2 matching 7 bases. The CDR3 is made up of 18 amino acids. Trimming removed 5 bases from V and 5 bases from J; junction bases left unmatched: 20. CDR1 is LGHDT and CDR2 is YNNKEL in the germline V gene (reference sequence). The CDR3 loop is CASSGTGVSTSRWETQYF. As DNA, the CDR3 is TGTGCCAGCAGCGGAACGGGCGTTTCGACTAGCAGATGGGAGACCCAGTACTTC.

This clonotype has just a few counts. The chain employs TRBV10-1 and TRBJ2-4; D possibly corresponds to TRBD1 (5 bases). The V and J ends lost 3 bases and 7 bases respectively, with 13 bases between them. The CDR3 extends over 14 amino acids. Per the germline V gene, CDR1 is WNHNN and CDR2 is SYGVQD (reference sequence). The CDR3 sequence: CASSDNQGMNIQYF. DNA for the CDR3: TGCGCCAGCAGTGATAATCAGGGAATGAACATTCAGTACTTC.

This clonotype was seen a few times. This chain connects TRBV5-6 to TRBJ2-7; D is unclear. V was clipped by 2 bases and J by 5 bases, with 11 bases between them. The CDR3 consists of 13 residues. Germline V gene sequence: CDR1 SGHDT, CDR2 YYEEEE. The CDR3 reads CASSFPGIHEQYF. CDR3 bases: TGTGCCAGCAGCTTCCCGGGCATCCACGAGCAGTACTTC.

CDR3 DNA sequence: TGCGCCAGCAGTTACGAGGTTAGGGGGGAAGGAGAGACCCAGTACTTC. Translated, it gives CASSYEVRGEGETQYF. V usage is TRBV5-1 and J usage is TRBJ2-5; D is possibly TRBD1 or TRBD2 (6 bases each). CDR3 length: 16 residues. The germline V gene encodes CDR1 SGHRS and CDR2 YFSETQ. Between the trimmed V and J ends, which lost 5 bases and 4 bases, there was a span of 21 bases. Full variable domain (rest looked up from reference TRBV5-1 and TRBJ2-5): KAGVTQTPRYLIKTRGQQVTLSCSPISGHRSVSWYQQTPGQGLQFLFEYFSETQRNKGNFPGRFSGRQFSNSRSEMNVSTLELGDSALYLCASSYEVRGEGETQYFGPGTRLLVL.

Only a few counts were recorded for this clonotype. The chain recombines TRBV20-1 with TRBJ1-4, with D hard to call. Trimming shortened V by 0 bases and J by 2 bases, and 10 bases separated the two germline ends. Germline CDR1 and CDR2: DFQATT and SNEGSKA (reference sequence). This CDR3 is built from 15 residues. In DNA form, the CDR3 reads TGCAGTGCTAGAGATGGTAGCATCACTAATGAAAAACTGTTTTTT. Its translation: CSARDGSITNEKLFF.

The chain recombines TRBV12-3 or TRBV12-4 with TRBJ2-1; D ambiguous. This CDR3 contains 13 residues. Trimming took off 8 bases at V and 10 bases at J, with 18 bases between the two ends. The CDR3 is CASSGPLRIEQFF. The CDR3 DNA sequence: TGTGCCAGCTCAGGTCCCCTCCGGATAGAGCAGTTCTTC.

The chain is built from TRBV5-8 and TRBJ2-3, with a possible D match to TRBD1 (5 bases). The CDR3 covers 14 residues. CDR1 is SGHTS, CDR2 YDEGEE, per germline. V shed 0 bases and J shed 5 bases, with 10 bases lying between them. The CDR3 reads CASSLARQGDTQYF. CDR3 coding DNA: TGTGCCAGCAGCTTGGCCCGGCAGGGAGATACGCAGTATTTT. Together with reference TRBV5-8 and TRBJ2-3, the CDR3 gives the full variable domain: EAGVTQSPTHLIKTRGQQATLRCSPISGHTSVYWYQQALGLGLQFLLWYDEGEERNRGNFPPRFSGRQFPNYSSELNVNALELEDSALYLCASSLARQGDTQYFGPGTRLTVL.

The gene calls are TRBV5-4 and TRBJ2-3; 9 nucleotides align to TRBD1. CDR1 and CDR2 from the germline V gene are SGHNT and YYREEE (reference sequence). This CDR3 region has 14 residues. V lost 6 bases, J lost 2 bases, and 4 bases stayed unmatched. CDR3 amino acids: CASNRDRVTDTQYF. DNA for the CDR3: TGTGCCAGCAACCGGGACAGGGTCACAGATACGCAGTATTTT.